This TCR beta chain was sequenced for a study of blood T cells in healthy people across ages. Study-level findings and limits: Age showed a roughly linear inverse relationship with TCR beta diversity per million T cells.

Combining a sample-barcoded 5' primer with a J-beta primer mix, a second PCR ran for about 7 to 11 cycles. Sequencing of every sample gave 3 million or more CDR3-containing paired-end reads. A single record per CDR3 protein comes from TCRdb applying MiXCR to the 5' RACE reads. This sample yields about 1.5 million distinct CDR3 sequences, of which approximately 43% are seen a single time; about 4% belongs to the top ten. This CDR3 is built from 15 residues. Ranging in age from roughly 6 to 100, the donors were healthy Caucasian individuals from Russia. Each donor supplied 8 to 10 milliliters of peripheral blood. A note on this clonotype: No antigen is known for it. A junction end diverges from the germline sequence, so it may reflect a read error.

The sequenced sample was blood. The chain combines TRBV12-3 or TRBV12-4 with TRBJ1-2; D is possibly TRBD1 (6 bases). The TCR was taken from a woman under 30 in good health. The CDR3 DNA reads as TGTACCAGCACCGACCTAGGGACACCGAACTATGGCTACACCTTC. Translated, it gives CTSTDLGTPNYGYTF.